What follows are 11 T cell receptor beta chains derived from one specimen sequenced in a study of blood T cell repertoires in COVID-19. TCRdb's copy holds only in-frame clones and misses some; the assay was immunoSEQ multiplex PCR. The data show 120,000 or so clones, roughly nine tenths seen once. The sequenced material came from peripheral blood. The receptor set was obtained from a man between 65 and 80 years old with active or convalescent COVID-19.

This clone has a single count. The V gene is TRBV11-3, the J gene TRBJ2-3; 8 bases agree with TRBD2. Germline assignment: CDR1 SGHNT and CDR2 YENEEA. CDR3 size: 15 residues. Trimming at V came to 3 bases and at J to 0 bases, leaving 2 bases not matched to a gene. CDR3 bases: TGTGCCAGCAGCTTTAGCGGGATTAGCACAGATACGCAGTATTTT. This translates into CASSFSGISTDTQYF.

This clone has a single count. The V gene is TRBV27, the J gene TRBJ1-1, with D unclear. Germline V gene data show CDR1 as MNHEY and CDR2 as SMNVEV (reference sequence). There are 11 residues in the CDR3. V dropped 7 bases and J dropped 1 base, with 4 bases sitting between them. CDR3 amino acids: CASIRNTEAFF. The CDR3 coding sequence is TGTGCCAGCATCAGGAACACTGAAGCTTTCTTT.

CDR3 nucleotide sequence: TGTGCCAGCAGCACCGGGTCGGATACGCAGTATTTT. Translated: CASSTGSDTQYF. The chain links TRBV25-1 to TRBJ2-3; D unresolved. Deletions cut 6 bases from V and 6 bases from J, with 10 bases between. Germline V gene lookup returns CDR1 MGHDK and CDR2 SYGVNS. CDR3 size: 12 residues. Drawing the rest from reference TRBV25-1 and TRBJ2-3, the complete variable domain is EADIYQTPRYLVIGTGKKITLECSQTMGHDKMYWYQQDPGMELHLIHYSYGVNSTEKGDLSSESTVSRIRTEHFPLTLESARPSHTSQYLCASSTGSDTQYFGPGTRLTVL.

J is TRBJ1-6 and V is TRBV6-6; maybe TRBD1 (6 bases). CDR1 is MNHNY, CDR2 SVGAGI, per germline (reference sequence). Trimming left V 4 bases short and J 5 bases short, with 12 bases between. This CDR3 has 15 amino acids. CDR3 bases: TGTGCCAGCAGTTCTACCCCAGGGGATAATTCACCCCTCCACTTT. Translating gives CASSSTPGDNSPLHF.

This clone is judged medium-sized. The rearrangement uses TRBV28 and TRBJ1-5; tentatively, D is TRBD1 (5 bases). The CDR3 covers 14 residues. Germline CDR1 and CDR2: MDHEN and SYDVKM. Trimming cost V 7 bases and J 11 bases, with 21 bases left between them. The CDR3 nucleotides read TGTGCCAGCAACTTAATTGGTCAGGGCCAGTCCCAGCATTTT. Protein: CASNLIGQGQSQHF.

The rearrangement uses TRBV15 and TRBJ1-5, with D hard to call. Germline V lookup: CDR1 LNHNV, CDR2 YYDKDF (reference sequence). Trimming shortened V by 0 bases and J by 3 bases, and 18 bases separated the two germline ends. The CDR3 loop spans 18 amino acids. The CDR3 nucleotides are TGTGCCACCAGCAGAGAACCTCATTCCTCGGTATCCAATCAGCCCCAGCATTTT. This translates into CATSREPHSSVSNQPQHF. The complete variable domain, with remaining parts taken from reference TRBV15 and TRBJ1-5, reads DAMVIQNPRYQVTQFGKPVTLSCSQTLNHNVMYWYQQKSSQAPKLLFHYYDKDFNNEADTPDNFQSRRPNTSFCFLDIRSPGLGDTAMYLCATSREPHSSVSNQPQHFGDGTRLSIL.

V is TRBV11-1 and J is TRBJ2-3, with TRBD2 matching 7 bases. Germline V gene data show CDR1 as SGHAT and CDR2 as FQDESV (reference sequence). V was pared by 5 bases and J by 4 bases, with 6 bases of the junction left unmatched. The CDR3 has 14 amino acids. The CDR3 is CASSLRLAADTQYF. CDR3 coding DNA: TGTGCCAGCAGCCTTCGACTAGCTGCAGATACGCAGTATTTT.

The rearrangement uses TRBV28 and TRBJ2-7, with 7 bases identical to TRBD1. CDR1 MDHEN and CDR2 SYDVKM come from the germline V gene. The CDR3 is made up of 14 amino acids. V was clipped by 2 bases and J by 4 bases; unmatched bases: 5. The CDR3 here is CASSLEGGLYEQYF. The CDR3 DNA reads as TGTGCCAGCAGTTTAGAAGGGGGCTTGTACGAGCAGTACTTC.

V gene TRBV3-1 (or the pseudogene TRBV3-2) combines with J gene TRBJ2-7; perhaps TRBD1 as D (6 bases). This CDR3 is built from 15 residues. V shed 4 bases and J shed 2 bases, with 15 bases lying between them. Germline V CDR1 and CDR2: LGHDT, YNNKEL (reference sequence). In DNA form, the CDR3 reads TGTGCCAGCAGCCTAGTGGAGGCAGGGGCCTACGAGCAGTACTTC. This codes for CASSLVEAGAYEQYF.

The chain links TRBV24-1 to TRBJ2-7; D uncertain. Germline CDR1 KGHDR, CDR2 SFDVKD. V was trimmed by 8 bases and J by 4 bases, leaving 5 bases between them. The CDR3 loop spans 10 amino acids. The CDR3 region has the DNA TGTGCCACCACTTATTACGAGCAGTACTTC. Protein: CATTYYEQYF.

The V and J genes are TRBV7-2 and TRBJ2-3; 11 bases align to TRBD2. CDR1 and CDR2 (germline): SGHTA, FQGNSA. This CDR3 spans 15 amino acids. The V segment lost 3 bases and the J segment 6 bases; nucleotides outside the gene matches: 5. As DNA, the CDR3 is TGTGCCAGCAGCTTTTTCACTAGCGGGAGTGATACGCAGTATTTT. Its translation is CASSFFTSGSDTQYF.